One sample yielded the 14 T cell receptor beta chains listed below, sequenced in a study of T cell responses to AZD1222 COVID-19 vaccine. Some clones are missing from TCRdb's copy, which holds only in-frame ones; the method was immunoSEQ multiplex PCR. The repertoire includes some 92,000 clones, about 90% of them detected once, and 5.2% sits in the top ten. The sequencing here drew on peripheral blood, taken on day 0 of MenACWY control vaccination. The receptors stem from an adult in good health.

CDR3 protein: CASSYRAGELFF. CDR3 nucleotide sequence: TGTGCCAGCAGTTACAGGGCCGGGGAGCTGTTTTTT. V usage is TRBV6-5 and J usage is TRBJ2-2, with D uncertain. Trimming removed 2 bases at V and 6 bases at J, with 4 bases between. Germline CDR1 reads MNHEY; CDR2 reads SVGAGI. This CDR3 has 12 amino acids.

This clone was seen a single time. The J gene is TRBJ1-5, the V gene TRBV2, with D unresolved. The CDR3 totals 12 residues. V lost 2 bases to trimming and J lost 7 bases, with 6 bases between them. Germline values: CDR1 SNHLY, CDR2 FYNNEI. CDR3 nucleotides: TGTGCCAGCAGTGAATCTGACCAGCCCCAGCATTTT. This gives the protein CASSESDQPQHF.

The CDR3 DNA reads as TGTGCCAGCAGCTTCTCTCAAATATCAGGGGGCGGGAATACGCAGTATTTT. Translated, it gives CASSFSQISGGGNTQYF. The chain carries TRBV11-2 and TRBJ2-3, with TRBD1 matching 8 bases. This CDR3 contains 17 residues. The germline gives CDR1 SGHAT, CDR2 FQNNGV. After removal of 3 bases from V and 7 bases from J, the junction contained 15 bases not matched to a gene.

The chain joins TRBV6-5 to TRBJ2-3; a weak D match, TRBD2 (6 bases). The germline V gene has CDR1 MNHEY and CDR2 SVGAGI. The CDR3 contains 16 residues. V dropped 2 bases and J dropped 0 bases, with 12 bases sitting between them. Written as DNA, the CDR3 is TGTGCCAGCAGTTACCTGGGCGGGGCTAGCACAGATACGCAGTATTTT. As protein: CASSYLGGASTDTQYF.

V gene TRBV14 combines with J gene TRBJ2-1, with TRBD1 identical over 8 bases. Per germline, CDR1 SGHDN and CDR2 FVKESK. V gave up 1 base and J gave up 2 bases; unmatched junction bases: 1. The CDR3 length is 15 residues. CDR3 region: CASSQGQGPYNEQFF. CDR3 DNA: TGTGCCAGCAGCCAAGGACAGGGGCCCTACAATGAGCAGTTCTTC. Supplemented by reference TRBV14 and TRBJ2-1, the full variable domain reads EAGVTQFPSHSVIEKGQTVTLRCDPISGHDNLYWYRRVMGKEIKFLLHFVKESKQDESGMPNNRFLAERTGGTYSTLKVQPAELEDSGVYFCASSQGQGPYNEQFFGPGTRLTVL.

The chain joins TRBV4-2 to TRBJ2-7; the D call may be TRBD1 or TRBD2 (6 bases each). The germline V gene encodes CDR1 LGHNA and CDR2 YNFKEQ. The CDR3 contains 16 residues. Trimming took off 1 base at V and 6 bases at J, with 19 bases between the two ends. CDR3: CASSQAERGESGEQYF. The CDR3 DNA is TGTGCCAGCAGCCAAGCAGAGAGGGGGGAATCAGGCGAGCAGTACTTC.

The gene calls are TRBV5-4 and TRBJ2-1; the match to TRBD2 covers 12 bases. This CDR3 is 15 amino acids long. Losses at the gene ends were 4 bases for V and 3 bases for J; bases not matched to a gene: 2. Germline CDR1 reads SGHNT; CDR2 reads YYREEE (reference sequence). CDR3 DNA sequence: TGTGCCAGCAGCCTGACTAGCGGGAGCTACAATGAGCAGTTCTTC. This sequence encodes CASSLTSGSYNEQFF.

This clone came up once. This chain links TRBV1 with TRBJ2-5; the table's D gene call, TRBD2, was not cross checked with the DNA. TRBV1 is a listed pseudogene. There are 12 residues in the CDR3. The CDR3 region is CTSRCGQETQYF. CDR3 DNA: TGCACCAGCAGGTGCGGGCAAGAGACCCAGTACTTC.

This chain uses TRBV28 with TRBJ1-2; 7 nucleotides line up with TRBD1. The CDR3 has 13 amino acids. Germline CDR1 MDHEN, CDR2 SYDVKM. V lost 5 bases, J lost 2 bases, and 2 bases stayed unmatched. The CDR3, as DNA: TGTGCCAGCAGTGAGGGACAGAACTATGGCTACACCTTC. As protein: CASSEGQNYGYTF.

The J gene is TRBJ2-3, the V gene TRBV19; D is perhaps TRBD2 (6 bases). Germline lookup yields CDR1 LNHDA and CDR2 SQIVND (reference sequence). V was pared by 7 bases and J by 4 bases, with 21 bases between. The CDR3 length is 16 residues. CDR3 DNA: TGTGCCAGTACCGACCAAGGCGGGATAAGGCCAGATACGCAGTATTTT. Residues: CASTDQGGIRPDTQYF.

The chain joins TRBV5-1 to TRBJ2-5; a weak D match, TRBD1 (5 bases). This CDR3 has 16 amino acids. V gave up 0 bases and J gave up 4 bases, with 16 bases separating them. The germline gives CDR1 SGHRS, CDR2 YFSETQ. CDR3 in amino acids: CASSLEGANPRETQYF. In DNA, the CDR3 is TGCGCCAGCAGCTTGGAAGGGGCCAACCCCAGAGAGACCCAGTACTTC.

This clone occurred a few times. The missing conserved phenylalanine or tryptophan at the end of this CDR3 makes a read error likely. It is unclear where the CDR3 begins or ends on the DNA, so no DNA is shown, and the CDR3 is as TCRdb lists it. The V and J genes are TRBV27 and TRBJ2-7. The germline CDR1 and CDR2 sequences are MNHEY and SMNVEV (reference sequence). The CDR3 extends over 10 residues, inclusive of both ends. The CDR3: CASSRGIQKL.

This chain joins TRBV29-1 and TRBJ2-7, with 7 positions matching TRBD1. The CDR3 is 12 amino acids. V lost 7 bases to trimming and J lost 5 bases; unmatched junction nucleotides: 8. CDR1 is SQVTM and CDR2 is ANQGSEA in the germline V gene. In nucleotides, the CDR3 is TGCAGCGCACAGGGGATCGGGGACGAGCAGTACTTC. This gives the protein CSAQGIGDEQYF.

The chain carries TRBV12-3 or TRBV12-4 and TRBJ1-2, with 7 bases matching TRBD1. This CDR3 is 13 amino acids long. V gave up 6 bases and J gave up 7 bases; unmatched junction bases: 8. CDR3 in DNA: TGTGCCAGCAGAGGACAGGATCGGGTTGGCTACACCTTC. This sequence encodes CASRGQDRVGYTF.